Listed below are T cell receptor beta chains from one sample, sequenced in a study of neoadjuvant anti-PD-1 for oral cavity cancer. Method: immunoSEQ multiplex PCR; TCRdb's copy keeps in-frame clones and lacks some. The sample has roughly 18,000 clones; approximately 79% are singletons. This material consisted of PBMCs, taken before nivolumab (anti-PD-1) treatment. The receptor set was obtained from a person aged 40-85 years with oral cavity squamous cell carcinoma. CDR3s leave out the opening cysteine and the closing phenylalanine or tryptophan.

v_call: TRBV6-1; cdr3_aa: ASSEGAGTGDEKLF
v_call: TRBV2; cdr3_aa: ASSDRIDAGKGIDTQY
v_call: TRBV27; cdr3_aa: ASSFFLTSGNTDTQY
v_call: TRBV4-1; cdr3_aa: ASSQGPAADFYGYT
v_call: TRBV13; cdr3_aa: ASSATRSSYEQY
v_call: TRBV11-1; cdr3_aa: ASSSLGTRDDGWETQY
v_call: TRBV19; cdr3_aa: ASSIDGHYNEQF
v_call: TRBV27; cdr3_aa: ASSLPGLAAEQF
v_call: TRBV11-2; cdr3_aa: ASSLGQGAKYGYT
v_call: TRBV11-2; cdr3_aa: ASSSMDRGVEAF
v_call: TRBV7-2; cdr3_aa: ASSLIGIAGGLSYEQY
v_call: TRBV5-1; cdr3_aa: ASSLDAETQY
v_call: TRBV6-1; cdr3_aa: ASRSQGSEKLF
v_call: TRBV6-1; cdr3_aa: ASISSATGELF
v_call: TRBV19; cdr3_aa: ASSPAGGIGGELF
v_call: TRBV28; cdr3_aa: ASSLSRLAGGWNEQF
v_call: TRBV5-6; cdr3_aa: ASSLGPNTGELF
v_call: TRBV2; cdr3_aa: ASSEGQGDNEQF
v_call: TRBV27; cdr3_aa: ASSFDRDNYGYT
v_call: TRBV27; cdr3_aa: ASSPPSRMNTEAF
v_call: TRBV6-5; cdr3_aa: ASSYYFQGEKLF
v_call: TRBV6-1; cdr3_aa: ASTMEQGSTEAF
v_call: TRBV9; cdr3_aa: ASSGRAGNTIY
v_call: TRBV6-5; cdr3_aa: ASSPDRGSYNEQF
v_call: TRBV7-3; cdr3_aa: ASSSGAHFTDTQY
v_call: TRBV25-1; cdr3_aa: ASRGDRYNEQF
v_call: TRBV9; cdr3_aa: ASSVGPGGVAGDEQY
v_call: TRBV2; cdr3_aa: ASSEGQGGLTEAF
v_call: TRBV30; cdr3_aa: AWTSRERRETQY
v_call: TRBV5-6; cdr3_aa: ASTTTGSGETQY